The present entry profiles one T cell receptor (beta chain) with its context. Antigen: not known. Patients who underwent sequencing had shown CD8+CD57+ cell expansion by flow cytometry. Every patient presented with severe acquired aplastic anemia. The germline V gene encodes CDR1 SGHVS and CDR2 FQNEAQ. V was shortened by 6 bases and J by 8 bases, with 13 bases between the two germline ends. The CDR3 is made up of 12 amino acids. This sample was taken from a study of CD8+CD57+ T cells in acquired aplastic anemia. Findings and limits, study-wide: Around 27 CD8+ CDR3 sequences occurred in both the patients and the controls.

Both TCR beta VDJ combination and CDR3 sequence profiling were carried out. Genomic DNA was the template for this profiling. MiXCR, run by TCRdb on the reads, gives a single entry per CDR3 protein. The sample carries around 80,000 distinct CDR3 sequences, 60% to 75% recorded once. Sequences were obtained from sorted CD4+, CD8+, or CD8+CD57+ T cells (not recorded which) from PBMCs. This clonotype was obtained from a human donor with aplastic anemia. The chain uses TRBV7-8 and TRBJ1-2, with D unclear. The CDR3, as DNA: TGTGCCAGCAGTTTGGGCCCGGGGGGCTACACCTTC. It encodes CASSLGPGGYTF.